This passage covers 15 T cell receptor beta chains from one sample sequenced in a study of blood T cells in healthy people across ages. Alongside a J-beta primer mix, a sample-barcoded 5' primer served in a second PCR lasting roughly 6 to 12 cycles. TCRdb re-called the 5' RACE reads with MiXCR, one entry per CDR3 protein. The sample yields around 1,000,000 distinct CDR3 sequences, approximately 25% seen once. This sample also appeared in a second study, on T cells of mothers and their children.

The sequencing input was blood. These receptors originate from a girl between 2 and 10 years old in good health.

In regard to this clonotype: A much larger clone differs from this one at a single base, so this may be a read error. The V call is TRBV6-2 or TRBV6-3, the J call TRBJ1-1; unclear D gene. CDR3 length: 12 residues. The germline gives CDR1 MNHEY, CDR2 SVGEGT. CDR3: CASSSRNTEPFF. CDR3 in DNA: TGTGCCAGCAGTAGCCGGAACACTGAACCTTTCTTT.

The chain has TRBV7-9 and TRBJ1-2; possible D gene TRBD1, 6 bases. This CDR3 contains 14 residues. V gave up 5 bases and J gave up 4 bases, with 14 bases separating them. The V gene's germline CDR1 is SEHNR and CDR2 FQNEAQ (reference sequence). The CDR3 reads CASSQVDRSYGYTF. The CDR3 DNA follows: TGTGCCAGCAGCCAAGTAGACAGGAGCTATGGCTACACCTTC.

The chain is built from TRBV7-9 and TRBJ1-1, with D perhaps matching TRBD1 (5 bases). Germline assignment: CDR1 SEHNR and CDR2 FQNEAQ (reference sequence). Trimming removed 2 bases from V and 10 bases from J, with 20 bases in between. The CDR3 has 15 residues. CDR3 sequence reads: CASSLSFGGRFGAFF. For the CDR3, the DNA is TGTGCCAGCAGCTTAAGTTTTGGGGGAAGGTTTGGAGCTTTCTTT.

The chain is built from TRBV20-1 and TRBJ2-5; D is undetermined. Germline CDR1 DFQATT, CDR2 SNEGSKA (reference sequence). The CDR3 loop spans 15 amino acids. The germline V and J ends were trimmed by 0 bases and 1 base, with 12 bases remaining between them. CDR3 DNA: TGCAGTGCTAGAGATCGGGTCACTGGCCAAGAGACCCAGTACTTC. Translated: CSARDRVTGQETQYF.

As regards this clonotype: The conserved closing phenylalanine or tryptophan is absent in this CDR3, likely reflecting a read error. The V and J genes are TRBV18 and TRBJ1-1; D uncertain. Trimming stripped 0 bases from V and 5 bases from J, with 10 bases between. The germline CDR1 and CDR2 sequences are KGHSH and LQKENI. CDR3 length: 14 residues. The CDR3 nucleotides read TGTGCCAGCTCACCACCGTTCGAGGGTACTGAAGCTTTCCTT. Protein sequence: CASSPPFEGTEAFL.

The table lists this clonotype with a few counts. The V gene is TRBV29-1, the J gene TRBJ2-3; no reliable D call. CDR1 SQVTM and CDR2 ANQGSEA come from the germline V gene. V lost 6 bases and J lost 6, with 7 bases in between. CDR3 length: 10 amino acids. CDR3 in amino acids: CSVWKDTQYF. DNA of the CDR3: TGCAGCGTCTGGAAGGATACGCAGTATTTT.

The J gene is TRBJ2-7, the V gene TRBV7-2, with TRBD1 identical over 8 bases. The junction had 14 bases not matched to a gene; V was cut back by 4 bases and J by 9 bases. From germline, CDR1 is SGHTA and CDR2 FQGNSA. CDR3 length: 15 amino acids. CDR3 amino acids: CASSSLQGEHLGQYF. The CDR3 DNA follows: TGTGCCAGCAGCTCCTTACAGGGGGAACACCTGGGGCAGTACTTC.

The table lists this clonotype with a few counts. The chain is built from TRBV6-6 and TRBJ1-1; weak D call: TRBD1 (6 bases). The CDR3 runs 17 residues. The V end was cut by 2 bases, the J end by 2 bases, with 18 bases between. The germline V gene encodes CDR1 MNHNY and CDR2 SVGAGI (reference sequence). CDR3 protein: CASSYGPPQGRNTEAFF. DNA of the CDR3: TGTGCCAGCAGTTACGGTCCCCCACAGGGTCGCAACACTGAAGCTTTCTTT.

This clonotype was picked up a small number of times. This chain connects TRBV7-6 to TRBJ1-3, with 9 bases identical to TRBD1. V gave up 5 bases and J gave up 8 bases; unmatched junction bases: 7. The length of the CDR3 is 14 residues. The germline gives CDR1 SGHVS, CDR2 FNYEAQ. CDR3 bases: TGTGCCAGCAGCCCAGGGGACAGGGTAGACACCATATATTTT. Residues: CASSPGDRVDTIYF.

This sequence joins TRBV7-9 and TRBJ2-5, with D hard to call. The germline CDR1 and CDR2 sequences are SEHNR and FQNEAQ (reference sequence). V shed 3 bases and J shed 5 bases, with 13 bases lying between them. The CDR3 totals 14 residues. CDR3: CASSFGPTGETQYF. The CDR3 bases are TGTGCCAGCAGCTTTGGGCCAACGGGTGAGACCCAGTACTTC.

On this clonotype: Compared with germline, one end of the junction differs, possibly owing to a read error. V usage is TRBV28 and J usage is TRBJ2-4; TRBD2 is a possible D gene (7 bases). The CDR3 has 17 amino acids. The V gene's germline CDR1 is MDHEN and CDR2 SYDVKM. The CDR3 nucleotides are TGTGCCAACAGTTTATTTTCGGGGGGCGCTCAGTTGGACATTCAGTACTTC. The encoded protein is CANSLFSGGAQLDIQYF.

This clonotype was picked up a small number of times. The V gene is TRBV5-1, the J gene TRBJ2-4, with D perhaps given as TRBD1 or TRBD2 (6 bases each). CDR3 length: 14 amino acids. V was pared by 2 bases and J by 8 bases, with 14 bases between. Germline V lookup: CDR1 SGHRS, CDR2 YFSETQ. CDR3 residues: CASSFGGTRDIQYF. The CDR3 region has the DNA TGCGCCAGCAGCTTTGGGGGGACAAGGGACATTCAGTACTTC.

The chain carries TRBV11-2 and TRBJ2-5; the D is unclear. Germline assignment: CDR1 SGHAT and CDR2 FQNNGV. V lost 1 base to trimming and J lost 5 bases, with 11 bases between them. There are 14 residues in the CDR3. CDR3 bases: TGTGCCAGCAGCTTAGGGAGCGTTTTGGAGACCCAGTACTTC. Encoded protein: CASSLGSVLETQYF.

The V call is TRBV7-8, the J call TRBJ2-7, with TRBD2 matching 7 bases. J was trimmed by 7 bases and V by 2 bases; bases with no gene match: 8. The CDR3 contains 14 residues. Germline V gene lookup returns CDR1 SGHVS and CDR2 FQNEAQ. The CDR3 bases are TGTGCCAGCAGCTTAAGACGGGAGGTATCTGAGCAGTACTTC. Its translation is CASSLRREVSEQYF.

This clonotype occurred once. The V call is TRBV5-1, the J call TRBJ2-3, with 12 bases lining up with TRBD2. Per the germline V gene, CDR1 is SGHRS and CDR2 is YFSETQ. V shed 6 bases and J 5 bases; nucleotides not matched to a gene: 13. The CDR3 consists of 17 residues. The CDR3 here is CASTHLTSSGGEDTQYF. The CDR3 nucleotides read TGCGCCAGCACCCACCTAACCTCTAGCGGGGGGGAAGATACGCAGTATTTT.